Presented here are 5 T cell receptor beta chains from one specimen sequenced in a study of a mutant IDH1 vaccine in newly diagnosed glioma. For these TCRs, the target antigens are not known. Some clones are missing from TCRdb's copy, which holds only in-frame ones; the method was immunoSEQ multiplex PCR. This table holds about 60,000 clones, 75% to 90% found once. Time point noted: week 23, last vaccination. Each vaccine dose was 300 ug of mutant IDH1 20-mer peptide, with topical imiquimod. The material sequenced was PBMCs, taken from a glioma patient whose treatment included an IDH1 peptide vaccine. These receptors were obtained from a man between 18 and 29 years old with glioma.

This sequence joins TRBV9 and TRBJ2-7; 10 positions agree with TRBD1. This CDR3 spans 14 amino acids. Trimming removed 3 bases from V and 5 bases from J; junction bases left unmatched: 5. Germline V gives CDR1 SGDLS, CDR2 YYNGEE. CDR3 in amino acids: CASSGGTGVHEQYF. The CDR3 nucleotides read TGTGCCAGCAGCGGAGGGACAGGGGTTCACGAGCAGTACTTC.

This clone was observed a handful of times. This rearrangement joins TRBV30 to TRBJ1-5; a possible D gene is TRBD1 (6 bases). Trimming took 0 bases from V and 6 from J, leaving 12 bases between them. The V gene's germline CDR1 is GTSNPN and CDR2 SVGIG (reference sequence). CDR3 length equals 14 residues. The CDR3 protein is CAWSVKGGSQPQHF. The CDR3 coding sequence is TGTGCCTGGAGTGTTAAGGGGGGCAGTCAGCCCCAGCATTTT.

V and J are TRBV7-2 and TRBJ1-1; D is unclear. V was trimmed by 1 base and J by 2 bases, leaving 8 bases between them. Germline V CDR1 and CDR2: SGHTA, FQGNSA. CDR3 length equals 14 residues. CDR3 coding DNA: TGTGCCAGCAGCTTAGGGCCCCCCAACACTGAAGCTTTCTTT. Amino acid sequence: CASSLGPPNTEAFF.

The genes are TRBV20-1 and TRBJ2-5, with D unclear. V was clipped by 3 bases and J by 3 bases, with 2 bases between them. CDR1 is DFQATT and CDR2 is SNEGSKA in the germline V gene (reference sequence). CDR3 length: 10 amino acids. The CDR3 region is CSASKETQYF. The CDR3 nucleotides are TGCAGTGCTAGTAAAGAGACCCAGTACTTC.

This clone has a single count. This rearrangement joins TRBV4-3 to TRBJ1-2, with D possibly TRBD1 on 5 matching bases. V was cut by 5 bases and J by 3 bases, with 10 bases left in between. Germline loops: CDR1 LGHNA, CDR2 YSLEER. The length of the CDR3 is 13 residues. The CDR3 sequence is CASSAGGYYGYTF. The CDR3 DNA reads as TGCGCCAGCAGCGCGGGGGGGTACTATGGCTACACCTTC.